Below, 29 T cell receptor beta chains from the same sample are listed, as sequenced in a study of T cells after yellow fever vaccination. TCRdb reprocessed the 5' RACE reads via MiXCR and lists one record per CDR3 protein. Among 350,000 to 450,000 distinct CDR3 sequences listed, over 5% were seen once. Specimen: PBMCs, collected 5 days after the yellow fever booster vaccination. The receptors originated from a man aged 30-40 years who received the YFV17D yellow fever vaccine.

This clonotype was seen a few times. V gene TRBV7-2 combines with J gene TRBJ1-6; 10 bases match TRBD1. The CDR3 covers 15 residues. V lost 5 bases and J lost 7; bases outside the gene matches: 5. Germline V gene sequence: CDR1 SGHTA, CDR2 FQGNSA. For the CDR3, the DNA is TGTGCCAGCAGCCCAGGGGGACAGGGGAATTCACCCCTCCACTTT. Translating it yields CASSPGGQGNSPLHF.

In its sample, this clonotype was seen a few times. The chain employs TRBV7-9 and TRBJ2-3, with TRBD1 matching 8 bases. Germline lookup yields CDR1 SEHNR and CDR2 FQNEAQ (reference sequence). There are 13 residues in the CDR3. Trimming cost V 5 bases and J 4 bases; bases outside gene matches: 2. The CDR3 is CASSAQGADTQYF. The CDR3 DNA is TGTGCCAGCAGCGCACAGGGGGCAGATACGCAGTATTTT.

This clonotype was detected many times. The chain recombines TRBV5-1 with TRBJ2-1; 7 bases map to TRBD1. There are 16 residues in the CDR3. The germline CDR1 and CDR2 sequences are SGHRS and YFSETQ. V gave up 0 bases and J gave up 4 bases; unmatched junction bases: 7. The CDR3 sequence: CASSLGSGQNYNEQFF. Here the CDR3 DNA reads TGCGCCAGCAGCTTGGGGTCGGGACAGAATTACAATGAGCAGTTCTTC.

Comments on this clonotype: This may arise from a read error, as a much more abundant clone is one base away. The V call is TRBV28, the J call TRBJ2-7, with 7 bases identical to TRBD2. CDR1 and CDR2 from the germline V gene are MDHEN and SYDVKM. The CDR3 consists of 15 residues. CDR3 bases: TGTTCCAGCAGCTCCCCGGCTAGCGGAACCTACGAGCAGTACTTC. It yields the protein CSSSSPASGTYEQYF.

This clonotype was seen repeatedly, ten times or more. The chain joins TRBV4-2 to TRBJ2-3; TRBD2 aligns across 8 bases. Unmatched junction bases numbered 6, after V lost 1 base and J lost 6 bases. Germline loops: CDR1 LGHNA, CDR2 YNFKEQ. The CDR3 totals 15 residues. CDR3 in amino acids: CASSQVAGGSDTQYF. CDR3 nucleotide sequence: TGTGCCAGCAGCCAAGTTGCGGGAGGTTCGGATACGCAGTATTTT.

This clonotype turned up a few times. This sequence joins TRBV5-1 and TRBJ1-4; 8 bases align to TRBD1. Looked up from germline, CDR1 is SGHRS and CDR2 is YFSETQ. V shed 5 bases, J shed 1 base, and the junction held 7 bases outside the gene matches. There are 16 residues in the CDR3. CDR3 in amino acids: CASSPTGAGTNEKLFF. CDR3 nucleotide sequence: TGCGCCAGCAGTCCGACAGGGGCGGGAACTAATGAAAAACTGTTTTTT. Complete variable domain (other parts from reference TRBV5-1 and TRBJ1-4): KAGVTQTPRYLIKTRGQQVTLSCSPISGHRSVSWYQQTPGQGLQFLFEYFSETQRNKGNFPGRFSGRQFSNSRSEMNVSTLELGDSALYLCASSPTGAGTNEKLFFGSGTQLSVL.

The chain links TRBV20-1 to TRBJ2-2; TRBD2 matches 9 bases. Germline-derived CDR1 and CDR2 are DFQATT and SNEGSKA (reference sequence). CDR3 length: 13 residues. This CDR3 is CSGRTSEAGELFF. CDR3 nucleotide sequence: TGCAGCGGCCGGACTAGCGAAGCCGGGGAGCTGTTTTTT.

This clonotype was seen repeatedly, ten times or more. The genes are TRBV28 and TRBJ2-1; 7 positions agree with TRBD2. V shed 7 bases and J 4 bases; nucleotides not matched to a gene: 7. The germline gives CDR1 MDHEN, CDR2 SYDVKM. The CDR3 is 14 amino acids. In nucleotides, the CDR3 is TGTGCCAGCATGGTGGGAGGGCCATACAATGAGCAGTTCTTC. It translates to CASMVGGPYNEQFF.

This clonotype was observed many times. The rearrangement links TRBV12-3 or TRBV12-4 to TRBJ2-3; no firm D call. Deletions cut 4 bases from V and 5 bases from J, with 4 bases between. CDR3 length: 11 amino acids. CDR3: CASSSRDTQYF. CDR3 coding DNA: TGTGCCAGCAGTTCGAGAGATACGCAGTATTTT.

This clonotype occurred many times. The chain is built from TRBV19 and TRBJ2-2; TRBD1 is a possible D gene (6 bases). Between the trimmed V and J ends, which lost 5 bases and 6 bases, there was a span of 16 bases. Germline CDR1 LNHDA, CDR2 SQIVND (reference sequence). This CDR3 has 15 residues. CDR3 sequence: CASSPQGMRAGELFF. As DNA, the CDR3 is TGTGCCAGTAGTCCCCAGGGGATGAGGGCCGGGGAGCTGTTTTTT.

V is TRBV20-1 and J is TRBJ1-4; 7 nucleotides line up with TRBD1. The CDR3 is 14 residues long. J lost 6 bases, V lost 3 bases, and 7 bases had no gene match. The germline gives CDR1 DFQATT, CDR2 SNEGSKA (reference sequence). The CDR3 loop reads CSASRGQLYEKLFF. In DNA, the CDR3 is TGCAGTGCTAGTCGGGGACAGCTTTATGAAAAACTGTTTTTT.

This sequence joins TRBV7-2 and TRBJ2-7, with D tentatively TRBD1 or TRBD2 (5 bases each). The CDR3 sequence is 16 residues long. V gave up 1 base and J gave up 7 bases, with 20 bases separating them. CDR1 SGHTA and CDR2 FQGNSA come from the germline V gene. CDR3 amino acids: CASSLDQGDGLYEQYF. CDR3 in DNA: TGTGCCAGCAGCTTAGATCAGGGAGACGGTCTGTATGAGCAGTACTTC.

This clonotype appeared many times. This chain links TRBV4-3 with TRBJ1-1; TRBD1 aligns across 9 bases. J lost 4 bases, V lost 0 bases, and 6 bases had no gene match. CDR1 and CDR2 (germline): LGHNA, YSLEER. The CDR3 loop spans 16 amino acids. The CDR3 DNA reads TGCGCCAGCAGCCAAGAAACAGGGGGCGGGAGCACTGAAGCTTTCTTT. This sequence encodes CASSQETGGGSTEAFF.

This clonotype showed up many times. V gene TRBV4-2 combines with J gene TRBJ2-7; 8 positions match TRBD2. J gave up 1 base and V 3 bases, and 5 bases lay outside the gene matches. The length of the CDR3 is 15 residues. In germline, CDR1 is LGHNA, CDR2 YNFKEQ. For the CDR3, the DNA is TGTGCCAGCAGCCACCTTAGCGGGGCTTCCTACGAGCAGTACTTC. This gives the protein CASSHLSGASYEQYF.

The rearrangement links TRBV7-2 to TRBJ2-5; D may be TRBD1 (6 bases). CDR1 is SGHTA and CDR2 is FQGNSA in the germline V gene. The CDR3 runs to 13 residues. The CDR3 sequence is CVTRTGNVETQYF. Here the CDR3 DNA reads TGTGTCACGAGAACAGGGAACGTTGAGACCCAGTACTTC.

The chain has TRBV10-3 and TRBJ2-2; D unresolved. The germline V gene has CDR1 ENHRY and CDR2 SYGVKD. V was clipped by 10 bases and J by 2 bases, with 5 bases between them. The CDR3 sequence is 11 residues long. This CDR3 reads CATRNTGELFF. In nucleotides, the CDR3 is TGTGCCACCAGAAACACCGGGGAGCTGTTTTTT.

This clonotype was detected many times. The chain joins TRBV12-3 or TRBV12-4 to TRBJ2-2; no reliable D call. Trimming removed 7 bases from V and 1 base from J, with 4 bases in between. There are 12 residues in the CDR3. The CDR3 DNA follows: TGTGCCAGCAAAGAGAACACCGGGGAGCTGTTTTTT. Its translation: CASKENTGELFF.

This clonotype was found a few times. The rearrangement uses TRBV9 and TRBJ2-1; 12 nucleotides align to TRBD2. The CDR3 runs 18 residues. The ends lost 3 bases at V and 9 bases at J; junction bases unmatched: 16. From germline, CDR1 is SGDLS and CDR2 YYNGEE. The CDR3 nucleotides read TGTGCCAGCAGCGCCACCACTAGCGGGAGGCTTTTTGGGGTTGAGCAGTTCTTC. Amino acid sequence: CASSATTSGRLFGVEQFF.

Comment on this clonotype: The junction departs from the called germline gene at one end, perhaps through a read error. The chain carries TRBV6-1 and TRBJ1-2; TRBD1 aligns across 7 bases. The CDR3 runs 15 residues. CDR1 and CDR2 (germline): MNHNS, SASEGT. This chain's CDR3 is CTSSLGTVQNYGYTF. CDR3 DNA sequence: TGTACCAGCAGCCTAGGGACAGTACAGAACTATGGCTACACCTTC.

This clonotype was seen at least ten times. V is TRBV12-3 or TRBV12-4 and J is TRBJ2-7; 7 positions match TRBD1. The CDR3 covers 14 residues. The V gene end was trimmed by 2 bases and the J gene end by 5 bases; junction bases not matched to a gene: 6. CDR3 coding DNA: TGTGCCAGCAGTTTAACAGGGGAGATGGACGAGCAGTACTTC. The encoded protein is CASSLTGEMDEQYF.

The CDR3 region is CSDPGLAGADTQYF. The CDR3, as DNA: TGCAGCGACCCGGGACTAGCGGGAGCAGATACGCAGTATTTT. The chain uses TRBV29-1 and TRBJ2-3; 14 positions match TRBD2. CDR1 and CDR2 from the germline V gene are SQVTM and ANQGSEA. V lost 7 bases, J lost 4 bases, and 4 bases stayed unmatched. The CDR3 runs to 14 residues.

This clonotype was detected a few times. The CDR3 reads CAISETGTGEGHIQYF. The CDR3 DNA is TGTGCCATCAGTGAGACCGGGACAGGGGAAGGTCACATTCAGTACTTC. V is TRBV10-3 and J is TRBJ2-4; TRBD1 matches at 10 bases. The CDR3 length is 16 residues. CDR1 is ENHRY, CDR2 SYGVKD, per germline. J was trimmed by 8 bases and V by 2 bases; bases with no gene match: 9.

This rearrangement joins TRBV29-1 to TRBJ2-1; possible D gene TRBD1, 5 bases. Germline V gene sequence: CDR1 SQVTM, CDR2 ANQGSEA. The CDR3 is made up of 13 amino acids. Deletions cut 6 bases from V and 6 bases from J, with 15 bases between. In DNA form, the CDR3 reads TGCAGCGTAGGACATAGTGAATCCAATGAGCAGTTCTTC. Amino acid sequence: CSVGHSESNEQFF.

This clonotype was seen many times. This chain connects TRBV5-1 to TRBJ2-7, with 7 bases fitting TRBD2. Germline lookup yields CDR1 SGHRS and CDR2 YFSETQ. V was pared by 4 bases and J by 4 bases, with 14 bases of the junction left unmatched. The CDR3 has 16 residues. In DNA, the CDR3 is TGCGCCAGCAGCGGCGGAGACGCGGGAGAGTGGTACGAGCAGTACTTC. Translating it yields CASSGGDAGEWYEQYF.

The gene calls are TRBV12-3 or TRBV12-4 and TRBJ2-5; 8 bases are a match to TRBD1. The ends lost 2 bases at V and 5 bases at J; junction bases unmatched: 7. This CDR3 has 15 residues. CDR3 bases: TGTGCCAGCAGTTTAACTCAGGACAGGGTGGAGACCCAGTACTTC. Protein product: CASSLTQDRVETQYF.

This clonotype came up many times. The V gene is TRBV4-3, the J gene TRBJ2-7; D not resolved. Per the germline V gene, CDR1 is LGHNA and CDR2 is YSLEER. V was pared by 0 bases and J by 9 bases, with 15 bases between. There are 14 residues in the CDR3. The CDR3 bases are TGCGCCAGCAGCCAAGACCCACGGAAGGTTGTGCAGTACTTC. This codes for CASSQDPRKVVQYF.

The chain carries TRBV5-4 and TRBJ2-1; 12 bases agree with TRBD2. The junction had 4 bases not matched to a gene; V was cut back by 4 bases and J by 5 bases. The germline V gene has CDR1 SGHNT and CDR2 YYREEE (reference sequence). This CDR3 is built from 15 residues. The CDR3 region is CASSRLAGDDNEQFF. DNA for the CDR3: TGTGCCAGCAGCCGACTAGCGGGAGATGACAATGAGCAGTTCTTC.

This clonotype was counted between two and nine times. This chain links TRBV7-9 with TRBJ1-1, with 7 bases fitting TRBD1. Germline CDR1 is SEHNR and CDR2 is FQNEAQ (reference sequence). This CDR3 contains 14 residues. V lost 10 bases, J lost 1 base, and 9 bases stayed unmatched. The CDR3 DNA sequence: TGTGCCAACGAGACAGGGAATCGGAACACTGAAGCTTTCTTT. This gives the protein CANETGNRNTEAFF.

V is TRBV7-2 and J is TRBJ2-1, with D unclear. V lost 5 bases and J 6 bases, leaving 17 bases between the germline ends. Germline CDR1 reads SGHTA; CDR2 reads FQGNSA. CDR3 length: 15 amino acids. CDR3 in amino acids: CASSRGSYYPNEQFF. The CDR3 DNA reads as TGTGCCAGCAGCCGTGGGTCCTACTACCCCAATGAGCAGTTCTTC.